This T cell receptor beta chain was profiled in a study of PD-L1 blockade in urothelial cancer. Overall study results and limits: Tumor-associated TCR clones expanded more in blood at 3 weeks in patients with durable benefit.

The CDR3 is made up of 14 amino acids. V lost 6 bases to trimming and J lost 4 bases, with 15 bases between them. In germline, CDR1 is MDHEN, CDR2 SYDVKM. Described time point: pretreatment peripheral blood. This clone appeared once. Its specificity is not known. The repertoire was sequenced with immunoSEQ multiplex PCR; TCRdb's copy has only in-frame clones and lacks some. The data hold 30,000 to 40,000 clones, with around 82% observed a single time. The chain couples TRBV28 to TRBJ1-1, with D perhaps matching TRBD1 (6 bases). The TCR was taken from a man aged 60 to 75 with urothelial cancer. The material sequenced was PBMCs, taken around atezolizumab (anti-PD-L1) treatment. The CDR3 nucleotides read TGTGCCAGCAGACTACAGGGTTTGGGCACTGAAGCTTTCTTT. Its translation is CASRLQGLGTEAFF.